This paragraph covers one TCR beta chain sequence. Its target is not known. The data are from a study of Ad26.COV2.S vaccination and SARS-CoV-2 variants. Study-level information: Intramuscular Ad26.COV2.S at 5x10^10 or 1x10^11 viral particles. Study-wide results and caveats: Vaccine recipients posted higher spike-specific TCR breadth than their placebo counterparts. A substantial breadth of spike-specific CD8+ and CD4+ T cell responses after vaccination has been reported.

Germline trimming cut 7 bases from V and 5 bases from J; bases unmatched to any gene: 8. CDR3 length: 13 amino acids. In germline, CDR1 is SQVTM, CDR2 ANQGSEA. Assay used: immunoSEQ multiplex PCR; TCRdb lists only in-frame clones, some missing. The data contain 440,000 or so clones, around 93% of them seen just once; the ten biggest clones take up about 1.7%. The treatment was: some 20 received Ad26.COV2.S at low or high dose, single or two shots; about 5 received placebo; per-sample allocation not given. Sampling was performed 63 days after the first vaccine or placebo injection. Expression of Wuhan-strain SARS-CoV-2 spike came from the Ad26 vector that formed the vaccine.

The input for sequencing was peripheral blood, taken in a trial of Ad26.COV2.S vaccine versus placebo. The receptor's source is a person aged 18-65 years who received the Ad26.COV2.S COVID-19 vaccine or a placebo. This chain joins TRBV29-1 and TRBJ2-7; 10 bases match TRBD1. CDR3: CSATTGTGDEQYF. DNA of the CDR3: TGCAGCGCCACTACCGGGACAGGGGACGAGCAGTACTTC.